The 11 T cell receptor beta chains presented below share a single source sample, sequenced in a study of T cells after somatic rescue of genetic block. Sequenced by immunoSEQ multiplex PCR; TCRdb stores in-frame clones only, minus some. The sample has tens of thousands of clones, 90% to 95% seen once. Sequencing input: peripheral blood mononuclear cells (PBMCs). These receptors all come from a man aged 35 to 55.

This clone was detected only once. This chain uses TRBV19 with TRBJ2-7; 8 positions match TRBD2. The CDR3 has 14 amino acids. V shed 5 bases and J 5 bases; nucleotides not matched to a gene: 8. CDR1 and CDR2 (germline): LNHDA, SQIVND (reference sequence). Here the CDR3 reads CASSAMGLGNEQYF. The CDR3 DNA follows: TGTGCCAGTAGTGCCATGGGACTAGGGAACGAGCAGTACTTC.

About this clone itself: Other DNA sequences in the same sample also yield this CDR3. The DNA for the CDR3 is TGCGCCAGCAGCTTGGGACAGGGAAGCACAGATACGCAGTATTTT. This codes for CASSLGQGSTDTQYF. The genes are TRBV5-1 and TRBJ2-3, with 7 bases identical to TRBD1. This CDR3 spans 15 amino acids. V lost 0 bases to trimming and J lost 0 bases; unmatched junction nucleotides: 1. Per the germline V gene, CDR1 is SGHRS and CDR2 is YFSETQ.

The chain combines TRBV14 with TRBJ2-1; the D call may be TRBD1 or TRBD2 (5 bases each). V dropped 4 bases and J dropped 0 bases, with 13 bases sitting between them. This CDR3 comprises 16 residues. The germline V gene has CDR1 SGHDN and CDR2 FVKESK. The CDR3 spells CASSPRGLSSYNEQFF. In nucleotides, the CDR3 is TGTGCCAGCAGCCCTCGGGGCCTCAGCTCCTACAATGAGCAGTTCTTC.

The chain couples TRBV6-5 to TRBJ1-5; D is unresolved. The germline CDR1 and CDR2 sequences are MNHEY and SVGAGI. With 6 bases removed from V and 1 base from J, the gap between germline ends came to 13 bases. The CDR3 is 15 residues long. CDR3 sequence reads: CASRPEFGSNQPQHF. DNA for the CDR3: TGTGCCAGCAGGCCCGAATTTGGGAGCAATCAGCCCCAGCATTTT.

The rearrangement links TRBV13 to TRBJ1-6, with 7 bases lining up with TRBD1. Germline CDR1 and CDR2: PRHDT and FYEKMQ (reference sequence). Trimming removed 5 bases from V and 6 bases from J; junction bases left unmatched: 7. The CDR3 spans 15 residues. The CDR3 region has the DNA TGTGCCAGCAGCCTCCGGACAGGACGTAATTCACCCCTCCACTTT. Its protein is CASSLRTGRNSPLHF.

This clone occurred once. This chain uses TRBV5-1 with TRBJ2-7, with TRBD2 matching 10 bases. Germline V gives CDR1 SGHRS, CDR2 YFSETQ. The J segment lost 1 base and the V segment lost 4 bases, leaving 5 bases of the junction unmatched. This CDR3 contains 15 residues. The CDR3 DNA follows: TGCGCCAGCAGCCGTAGGACTAGCGGATCCTACGAGCAGTACTTC. Protein product: CASSRRTSGSYEQYF.

The chain combines TRBV7-6 with TRBJ2-5; 8 bases are shared with TRBD2. The germline CDR1 and CDR2 sequences are SGHVS and FNYEAQ. The CDR3 extends over 15 amino acids. The V gene end was trimmed by 4 bases and the J gene end by 0 bases; junction bases not matched to a gene: 4. The CDR3: CASSWGSGNQETQYF. CDR3 coding DNA: TGTGCCAGCAGCTGGGGTAGCGGGAACCAAGAGACCCAGTACTTC.

The chain recombines TRBV4-1 with TRBJ2-5; D may correspond to TRBD1 or TRBD2 (6 bases each). V lost 4 bases and J 6 bases, leaving 21 bases between the germline ends. The germline CDR1 and CDR2 sequences are MGHRA and YSYEKL. The CDR3 totals 16 residues. CDR3 nucleotides: TGCGCCAGCAGCCCCATTCGGGGGCAGGGGCTGAAGACCCAGTACTTC. Amino acids: CASSPIRGQGLKTQYF.

The chain is built from TRBV5-1 and TRBJ2-1, with D tentatively TRBD2 (5 bases). The V and J ends lost 4 bases and 7 bases respectively, with 15 bases between them. The CDR3 contains 14 residues. CDR1 is SGHRS and CDR2 is YFSETQ in the germline V gene. The CDR3 region has the DNA TGCGCCAGCAGCGGTTACCGGGATCGAAATGAGCAGTTCTTC. Its protein is CASSGYRDRNEQFF.

A few counts support this clone. The genes are TRBV6-5 and TRBJ2-1, with D perhaps TRBD2 (7 bases). CDR3 size: 16 residues. Deletions cut 0 bases from V and 4 bases from J, with 13 bases between. The germline CDR1 and CDR2 sequences are MNHEY and SVGAGI. CDR3 region: CASSYSRGRGYNEQFF. The CDR3 DNA reads as TGTGCCAGCAGTTACTCGAGGGGGAGGGGGTACAATGAGCAGTTCTTC.

This chain links TRBV2 with TRBJ1-2; D remains unclear. The V end was cut by 7 bases, the J end by 4 bases, with 10 bases between. Looked up from germline, CDR1 is SNHLY and CDR2 is FYNNEI. The CDR3 has 12 residues. The CDR3 sequence is CASNARAYGYTF. CDR3 nucleotides: TGTGCCAGCAACGCCAGAGCCTATGGCTACACCTTC.